This entry lists 28 T cell receptor beta chains sequenced from one sample in a study of radiation and T cells in renal cell carcinoma. Described time point: baseline pretreatment blood. Treatment noted: 15 Gy SBRT to primary tumor, nephrectomy 4 weeks later. Generated by immunoSEQ multiplex PCR, the TCRdb table keeps only in-frame clones and is missing some. The sample lists around 140,000 clones, less than 90% occurring once. Sequenced material: blood, taken from a patient whose treatment included radiotherapy and nephrectomy. These receptors were obtained from a woman in her forties or fifties with renal cell carcinoma.

The chain combines TRBV6-1 with TRBJ1-5, with a weak D call TRBD1 (5 bases). The germline V gene has CDR1 MNHNS and CDR2 SASEGT. The CDR3 consists of 14 residues. Trimming pared 3 bases from V and 9 bases from J, leaving 15 bases between. CDR3: CASSEGGSSWPQHF. The CDR3, as DNA: TGTGCCAGCAGTGAGGGGGGGTCCTCATGGCCCCAGCATTTT.

J is TRBJ1-2 and V is TRBV10-3; tentative D call: TRBD1 (6 bases). V lost 6 bases to trimming and J lost 0 bases, with 11 bases between them. The CDR3 length is 14 residues. Germline CDR1 reads ENHRY; CDR2 reads SYGVKD. This chain's CDR3 is CAIRSQGSNYGYTF. The CDR3 DNA is TGTGCCATCAGGAGTCAGGGGTCTAACTATGGCTACACCTTC.

The chain links TRBV5-1 to TRBJ1-1; D is possibly TRBD1 (5 bases). The CDR3 runs to 17 residues. Deletions cut 3 bases from V and 1 base from J, with 19 bases between. Germline CDR1 and CDR2: SGHRS and YFSETQ. The CDR3 sequence is CASSSGTGRQGNTEAFF. The CDR3 DNA sequence: TGCGCCAGCAGCTCGGGCACCGGGCGTCAGGGGAACACTGAAGCTTTCTTT.

The genes are TRBV7-8 and TRBJ1-1; D might be TRBD1 (5 bases). Trimming pared 1 base from V and 1 base from J, leaving 7 bases between. CDR3 length: 14 residues. Germline V lookup: CDR1 SGHVS, CDR2 FQNEAQ. The DNA of the CDR3 is TGTGCCAGCAGCTTAGTAACAGGGAACACTGAAGCTTTCTTT. Translated, it gives CASSLVTGNTEAFF.

The V gene is TRBV12-5, the J gene TRBJ1-2; 8 nucleotides match TRBD1. Germline-derived CDR1 and CDR2 are LGHNT and FRNRAP. CDR3 length equals 15 residues. V shed 4 bases and J 6 bases; nucleotides not matched to a gene: 10. The CDR3 DNA is TGTGCTAGTGGTTCTTGGACAGGGCAACGGGATGGCTACACCTTC. This translates into CASGSWTGQRDGYTF.

J is TRBJ1-6 and V is TRBV30; TRBD1 is a possible D gene (5 bases). The CDR3 covers 16 residues. Trimming removed 0 bases from V and 7 bases from J, with 16 bases in between. Germline CDR1 reads GTSNPN; CDR2 reads SVGIG (reference sequence). CDR3 protein: CAWSVNSGTWNSPLHF. CDR3 nucleotides: TGTGCCTGGAGTGTAAACTCTGGGACCTGGAATTCACCCCTCCACTTT.

This chain links TRBV6-5 with TRBJ2-6; either TRBD1 or TRBD2 may supply D (5 bases each). The CDR3 is made up of 16 amino acids. Per the germline V gene, CDR1 is MNHEY and CDR2 is SVGAGI. The V end was cut by 2 bases, the J end by 4 bases, with 12 bases between. Written as DNA, the CDR3 is TGTGCCAGCAGTTACGGGGCGGGTGGAGGGGCCAACGTCCTGACTTTC. This gives the protein CASSYGAGGGANVLTF.

V is TRBV7-2 and J is TRBJ2-5; 8 bases align to TRBD1. The V gene end was trimmed by 5 bases and the J gene end by 6 bases; junction bases not matched to a gene: 11. Germline CDR1 and CDR2: SGHTA and FQGNSA. The CDR3 consists of 15 residues. The chain's CDR3 is CASSLSTGAGKTQYF. The CDR3 DNA is TGTGCCAGCAGCCTATCGACAGGGGCAGGGAAGACCCAGTACTTC.

The chain uses TRBV7-2 and TRBJ1-2; 8 nucleotides match TRBD1. J gave up 4 bases and V 1 base, and 8 bases lay outside the gene matches. This CDR3 contains 16 residues. Germline values: CDR1 SGHTA, CDR2 FQGNSA. The CDR3 is CASSLGGAQGVYGYTF. CDR3 nucleotides: TGTGCCAGCAGCTTAGGGGGGGCACAGGGGGTCTATGGCTACACCTTC.

The CDR3, as DNA: TGCGCCAGCAGCCAGCGGCAACCGACAGAACACCCTTCACCCCTCCACTTT. Translation: CASSQRQPTEHPSPLHF. The chain joins TRBV4-3 to TRBJ1-6; D is possibly TRBD1 (5 bases). The V and J ends lost 3 bases and 9 bases respectively, with 21 bases between them. The CDR3 extends over 17 amino acids. Germline V gives CDR1 LGHNA, CDR2 YSLEER.

The V gene is TRBV7-2, the J gene TRBJ1-2, with D unresolved. Per the germline V gene, CDR1 is SGHTA and CDR2 is FQGNSA. The CDR3 is 14 amino acids. With 0 bases removed from V and 1 base from J, the gap between germline ends came to 6 bases. In DNA form, the CDR3 reads TGTGCCAGCAGCTTAGCAGAACTTAACTATGGCTACACCTTC. It is translated as CASSLAELNYGYTF.

This clone was detected once. The chain combines TRBV5-5 with TRBJ1-5; D uncertain. V shed 2 bases and J shed 1 base, with 10 bases lying between them. The CDR3 sequence is 15 residues long. Germline V CDR1 and CDR2: SGHKS, YYEKEE (reference sequence). CDR3 sequence reads: CASSFTDLSNQPQHF. The CDR3 nucleotides read TGTGCCAGCAGCTTCACAGATTTAAGCAATCAGCCCCAGCATTTT.

The rearrangement joins TRBV9 to TRBJ2-3; TRBD1 might be the D (6 bases). V was cut by 3 bases and J by 4 bases, with 12 bases left in between. Germline CDR1 is SGDLS and CDR2 is YYNGEE. The CDR3 totals 14 residues. The CDR3 nucleotides are TGTGCCAGCAGCGGAACAGGGTTGGCAGATACGCAGTATTTT. As protein: CASSGTGLADTQYF.

The V and J genes are TRBV15 and TRBJ1-5; perhaps TRBD1 as D (6 bases). V was cut by 0 bases and J by 4 bases, with 10 bases left in between. Germline V CDR1 and CDR2: LNHNV, YYDKDF (reference sequence). The CDR3 sequence is 15 residues long. CDR3 region: CATSRDRGWNQPQHF. In nucleotides, the CDR3 is TGTGCCACCAGCAGAGACAGGGGATGGAATCAGCCCCAGCATTTT.

The V and J genes are TRBV2 and TRBJ2-3; 8 bases map to TRBD2. This CDR3 region has 14 residues. V gave up 9 bases and J gave up 3 bases; unmatched junction bases: 8. In germline, CDR1 is SNHLY, CDR2 FYNNEI. The CDR3 sequence is CASGIAGYTDTQYF. In DNA form, the CDR3 reads TGTGCCAGTGGAATAGCGGGATATACAGATACGCAGTATTTT.

The V gene is TRBV5-1, the J gene TRBJ2-1, with D possibly being TRBD1 or TRBD2 (5 bases each). The CDR3 extends over 17 amino acids. CDR1 is SGHRS and CDR2 is YFSETQ in the germline V gene. V lost 0 bases and J 5 bases, leaving 18 bases between the germline ends. CDR3 DNA sequence: TGCGCCAGCAGCTTGGACGGGTGGTTAGTGGGGGACAATGAGCAGTTCTTC. Translation: CASSLDGWLVGDNEQFF.

The V and J genes are TRBV9 and TRBJ2-7; 11 positions agree with TRBD1. This CDR3 comprises 15 residues. Germline trimming cut 3 bases from V and 2 bases from J; bases unmatched to any gene: 4. The germline gives CDR1 SGDLS, CDR2 YYNGEE. As DNA, the CDR3 is TGTGCCAGCAGCGCCGGACAGGGGGCGGCCTACGAGCAGTACTTC. Its translation: CASSAGQGAAYEQYF.

This clone was observed once. This chain uses TRBV5-1 with TRBJ2-1, with D possibly being TRBD2 (6 bases). Trimming took off 1 base at V and 7 bases at J, with 15 bases between the two ends. Germline CDR1 SGHRS, CDR2 YFSETQ. The CDR3 runs 15 residues. The CDR3 protein is CASSLWGVFSNEQFF. DNA of the CDR3: TGCGCCAGCAGCTTGTGGGGGGTATTCAGTAATGAGCAGTTCTTC.

The CDR3 loop reads CASSSSGLVTDTQYF. Here the CDR3 DNA reads TGTGCCAGCAGCTCCTCGGGGTTGGTAACAGATACGCAGTATTTT. This chain joins TRBV5-4 and TRBJ2-3; D possibly corresponds to TRBD2 (5 bases). The germline gives CDR1 SGHNT, CDR2 YYREEE (reference sequence). The CDR3 consists of 15 residues. The V and J ends lost 3 bases and 3 bases respectively, with 14 bases between them.

As DNA, the CDR3 is TGCGCCAGCAGACCGAGACAGGCCCTTAGCACAGATACGCAGTATTTT. Amino acid sequence: CASRPRQALSTDTQYF. The chain carries TRBV5-1 and TRBJ2-3; D is possibly TRBD1 (6 bases). V was pared by 5 bases and J by 0 bases, with 16 bases between. This CDR3 is built from 16 residues. CDR1 is SGHRS and CDR2 is YFSETQ in the germline V gene.

The V call is TRBV25-1, the J call TRBJ1-5, with D possibly matching TRBD1 (5 bases). The V end lost 3 bases, the J end lost 2 bases, and 5 bases lay between the germline ends. The CDR3 contains 13 residues. Germline CDR1 and CDR2: MGHDK and SYGVNS. The DNA of the CDR3 is TGTGCCAGCAGTGAGGGGGGCAATCAGCCCCAGCATTTT. Amino acids: CASSEGGNQPQHF.

This sequence joins TRBV2 and TRBJ2-1, with 7 bases matching TRBD2. CDR3 length equals 15 residues. The V and J ends lost 7 bases and 4 bases, in that order; junction bases with no gene match: 10. CDR1 is SNHLY and CDR2 is FYNNEI in the germline V gene. The CDR3 region has the DNA TGTGCCAGCACGTCTGGCGGGAGTCGATACAATGAGCAGTTCTTC. Its translation: CASTSGGSRYNEQFF. Supplemented by reference TRBV2 and TRBJ2-1, the full variable domain reads EPEVTQTPSHQVTQMGQEVILRCVPISNHLYFYWYRQILGQKVEFLVSFYNNEISEKSEIFDDQFSVERPDGSNFTLKIRSTKLEDSAMYFCASTSGGSRYNEQFFGPGTRLTVL.

The rearrangement uses TRBV9 and TRBJ2-4; D unclear. Looked up from germline, CDR1 is SGDLS and CDR2 is YYNGEE. The germline V and J ends were trimmed by 0 bases and 2 bases, with 6 bases remaining between them. The CDR3 length is 14 residues. This CDR3 reads CASSVDHSKNIQYF. For the CDR3, the DNA is TGTGCCAGCAGCGTAGACCACTCCAAAAACATTCAGTACTTC.

This chain joins TRBV4-1 and TRBJ2-7, with D tentatively TRBD2 (5 bases). Germline values: CDR1 MGHRA, CDR2 YSYEKL. This CDR3 contains 20 residues. Trimming cost V 0 bases and J 0 bases, with 24 bases left between them. CDR3 sequence reads: CASSQDMGRRSSPSSYEQYF. The CDR3 nucleotides are TGCGCCAGCAGCCAAGATATGGGCAGGAGGTCGTCCCCCAGCTCCTACGAGCAGTACTTC.

For the CDR3, the DNA is TGCGCCAGCAGCTTGGGTGACAGGGTGTCTGGAAACACCATATATTTT. Its protein product is CASSLGDRVSGNTIYF. V usage is TRBV5-1 and J usage is TRBJ1-3, with 7 bases lining up with TRBD1. V was pared by 0 bases and J by 1 base, with 4 bases of the junction left unmatched. The CDR3 is made up of 16 amino acids. Germline CDR1 reads SGHRS; CDR2 reads YFSETQ. Full variable domain (missing parts from reference TRBV5-1 and TRBJ1-3): KAGVTQTPRYLIKTRGQQVTLSCSPISGHRSVSWYQQTPGQGLQFLFEYFSETQRNKGNFPGRFSGRQFSNSRSEMNVSTLELGDSALYLCASSLGDRVSGNTIYFGEGSWLTVV.

Here the CDR3 reads CAWRGDGGRETQYF. The CDR3 DNA reads TGTGCCTGGAGGGGAGACGGGGGTAGGGAGACCCAGTACTTC. The chain links TRBV30 to TRBJ2-5; the D gene is possibly TRBD2 (6 bases). There are 14 residues in the CDR3. V was cut by 3 bases and J by 5 bases, with 16 bases left in between. From germline, CDR1 is GTSNPN and CDR2 SVGIG (reference sequence).

The rearrangement joins TRBV30 to TRBJ2-7; 8 positions agree with TRBD2. In germline, CDR1 is GTSNPN, CDR2 SVGIG (reference sequence). The CDR3 consists of 13 residues. The ends lost 6 bases at V and 3 bases at J; junction bases unmatched: 7. This CDR3 reads CACDSGVNYEQYF. The CDR3 DNA follows: TGTGCCTGCGATAGCGGGGTAAACTACGAGCAGTACTTC.

The rearrangement uses TRBV9 and TRBJ2-7; possibly TRBD1 for D (6 bases). The length of the CDR3 is 15 residues. Germline V gene data show CDR1 as SGDLS and CDR2 as YYNGEE. V lost 2 bases and J lost 4, with 16 bases in between. CDR3 nucleotide sequence: TGTGCCAGCAGCGTTTCATCGGGACAAATATACGAGCAGTACTTC. This encodes CASSVSSGQIYEQYF.